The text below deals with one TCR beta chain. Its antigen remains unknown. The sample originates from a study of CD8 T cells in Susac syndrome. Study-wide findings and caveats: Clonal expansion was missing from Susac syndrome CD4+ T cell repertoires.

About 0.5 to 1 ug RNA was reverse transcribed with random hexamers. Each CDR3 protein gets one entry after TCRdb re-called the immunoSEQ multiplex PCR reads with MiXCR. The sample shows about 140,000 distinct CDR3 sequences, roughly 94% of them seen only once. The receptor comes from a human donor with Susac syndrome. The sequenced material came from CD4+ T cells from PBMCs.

CDR3 bases: TGTGCCAGCAGTTCGCCGTTACAGGGATATGGCTACACCTTC. It translates to CASSSPLQGYGYTF. The rearrangement links TRBV28 to TRBJ1-2, with a tentative D call TRBD1 (6 bases). CDR1 is MDHEN, CDR2 SYDVKM, per germline. The CDR3 extends over 14 amino acids. The V and J ends lost 4 bases and 5 bases respectively, with 14 bases between them.